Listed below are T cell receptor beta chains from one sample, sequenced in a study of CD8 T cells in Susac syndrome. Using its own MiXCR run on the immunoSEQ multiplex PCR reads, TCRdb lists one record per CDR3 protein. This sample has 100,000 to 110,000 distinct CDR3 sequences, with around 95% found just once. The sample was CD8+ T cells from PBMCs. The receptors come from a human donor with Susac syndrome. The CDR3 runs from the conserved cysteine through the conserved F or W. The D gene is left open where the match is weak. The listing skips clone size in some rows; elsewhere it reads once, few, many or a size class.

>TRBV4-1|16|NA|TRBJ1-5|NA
TGCGCCAGCAGCCAAGAAGACCTCTATAGCAATCAGCCCCAGCATTTT
CASSQEDLYSNQPQHF
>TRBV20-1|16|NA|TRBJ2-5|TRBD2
TGCAGTGCTAGAGGTGGGCCGACTAGCGGGAGTGAGACCCAGTACTTC
CSARGGPTSGSETQYF
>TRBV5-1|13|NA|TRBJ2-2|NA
TGCGCCAGCAGCCCATCTCTTCTCGGGGAGCTGTTTTTT
CASSPSLLGELFF
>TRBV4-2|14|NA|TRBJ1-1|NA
TGTGCCAGCAGCCAAGAGGGGGTTTACACTGAAGCTTTCTTT
CASSQEGVYTEAFF
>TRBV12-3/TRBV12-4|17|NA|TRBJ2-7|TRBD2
TGTGCCAGCAGTTTAAGGTTGCGTAGCGGGAGGTACTACGAGCAGTACTTC
CASSLRLRSGRYYEQYF
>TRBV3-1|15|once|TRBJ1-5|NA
TGTGCCAGCAGCCAAGAATGGGGGGACAATCAGCCCCAGCATTTT
CASSQEWGDNQPQHF
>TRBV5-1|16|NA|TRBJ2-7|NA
TGCGCCAGCAGCTTGGGTGGGGGATCAGGATCCTCCGAGCAGTACTTC
CASSLGGGSGSSEQYF
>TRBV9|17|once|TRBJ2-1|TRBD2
TGTGCCAGCAGCCCTGTCGGTCTAGCGGGGGGGAAGGATGAGCAGTTCTTC
CASSPVGLAGGKDEQFF
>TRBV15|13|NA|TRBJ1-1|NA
TGTGCCACCAGAGACAGAAAAAACACTGAAGCTTTCTTT
CATRDRKNTEAFF
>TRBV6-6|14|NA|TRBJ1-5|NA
TGTGCCAGCAGGGCGGACAGCGGGAATCAGCCCCAGCATTTT
CASRADSGNQPQHF
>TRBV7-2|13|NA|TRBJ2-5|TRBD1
TGTGCCAGCAGCGTCAGGGGGCTGGAGACCCAGTACTTC
CASSVRGLETQYF
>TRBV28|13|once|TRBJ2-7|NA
TGTGCCAGCAGTTTAGGGGGGAGCAACGAGCAGTACTTC
CASSLGGSNEQYF
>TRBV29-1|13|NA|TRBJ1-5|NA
TGCAGCGTTGAGATTTCCAGCAATCAGCCCCAGCATTTT
CSVEISSNQPQHF
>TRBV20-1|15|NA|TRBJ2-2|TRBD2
TGCAGTGCTAGAGATCTTCGGGGGGAAACCGGGGAGCTGTTTTTT
CSARDLRGETGELFF
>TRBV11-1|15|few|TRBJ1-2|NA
TGTGCCAGCAGCTTGGAGGGGGGCCGGGGCTATGGCTACACCTTC
CASSLEGGRGYGYTF
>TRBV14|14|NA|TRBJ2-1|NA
TGTGCCAGCAGCCTATCTATAACGGCCAATGAGCAGTTCTTC
CASSLSITANEQFF
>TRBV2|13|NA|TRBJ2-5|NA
TGTGCCAGCAGACAGGAGGGCCAAGAGACCCAGTACTTC
CASRQEGQETQYF
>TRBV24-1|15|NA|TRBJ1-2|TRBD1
TGTGCCACCAGCGGACCCGGACAGGCGACCTATGGCTACACCTTC
CATSGPGQATYGYTF
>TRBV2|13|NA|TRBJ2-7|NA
TGTGCCAGCAGGGGGGACCGGAGCGCCGAGCAGTACTTC
CASRGDRSAEQYF
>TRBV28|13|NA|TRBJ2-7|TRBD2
TGTGCCGTGGAGCGGGAGTCCTCCTACGAGCAGTACTTC
CAVERESSYEQYF
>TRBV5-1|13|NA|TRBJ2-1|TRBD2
TGCGCCAGCGGATGGGAGGGCTACAATGAGCAGTTCTTC
CASGWEGYNEQFF
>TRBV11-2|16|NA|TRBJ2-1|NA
TGTGCCAGCAGCTCCCTGACCGGGGGTGCCTACAATGAGCAGTTCTTC
CASSSLTGGAYNEQFF
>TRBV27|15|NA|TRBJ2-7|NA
TGTGCCAGCAGTTTAGGCCAGGCCGGGTCCTACGAGCAGTACTTC
CASSLGQAGSYEQYF
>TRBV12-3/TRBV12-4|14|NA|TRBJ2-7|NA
TGTGCCAGCAGTTGGACTATTGGATCCCACGAGCAGTACTTC
CASSWTIGSHEQYF
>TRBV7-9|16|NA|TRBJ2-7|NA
TGTGCCAGCAGCTTAGAGTACAGCCGCCGGCCTTACGAGCAGTACTTC
CASSLEYSRRPYEQYF
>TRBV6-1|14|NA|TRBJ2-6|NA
TGTGCCACCGAGGAAGGGAGTGGGGCCAACGTCCTGACTTTC
CATEEGSGANVLTF
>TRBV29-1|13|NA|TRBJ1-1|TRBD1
TGCAGCGTAACTGACAGGGCGGTGGCTGAAGCTTTCTTT
CSVTDRAVAEAFF
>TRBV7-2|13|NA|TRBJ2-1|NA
TGTGCCAGCAGCTCACACTCTATAAGTGAGCAGTTCTTC
CASSSHSISEQFF
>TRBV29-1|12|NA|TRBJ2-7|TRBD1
TGCAGCGTTGATAATCAGGGGGTAGGGCAGTACTTC
CSVDNQGVGQYF
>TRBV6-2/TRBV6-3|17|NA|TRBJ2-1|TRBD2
TGTGCCAGCACCCCCGCAGCGGGCGGGGGGACTTACAATGAGCAGTTCTTC
CASTPAAGGGTYNEQFF
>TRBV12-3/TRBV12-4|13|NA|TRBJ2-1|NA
TGTGCCAGCAGTGGAACGCCCGAAATTGAGCAGTTCTTC
CASSGTPEIEQFF
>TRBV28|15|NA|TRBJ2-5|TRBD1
TGTGCCAGCTCTTTAGGACAGGGGGATTTGGAGACCCAGTACTTC
CASSLGQGDLETQYF
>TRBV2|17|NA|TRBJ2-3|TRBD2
TGTGCCAGCCACCCGGGGGGACGCGATCGGGGCACAGATACGCAGTATTTT
CASHPGGRDRGTDTQYF
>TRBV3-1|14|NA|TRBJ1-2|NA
TGTGCCAGCAGCCAAGGGAGTGGGGCCTATGGCTACACCTTC
CASSQGSGAYGYTF
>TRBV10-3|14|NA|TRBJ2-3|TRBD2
TGTGCCACCCGTCCGGGGAGGGGCACAGATACGCAGTATTTT
CATRPGRGTDTQYF
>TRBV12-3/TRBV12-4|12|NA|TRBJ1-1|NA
TGTGCCAGCAGCACAGCAAACACTGAAGCTTTCTTT
CASSTANTEAFF
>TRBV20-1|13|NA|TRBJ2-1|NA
TGCAGTGCTCCACGACAAACCGACAATGAGCAGTTCTTC
CSAPRQTDNEQFF
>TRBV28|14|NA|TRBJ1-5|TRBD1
TGTGCCAGCAGCCCCCAGGGGGAGAATCAGCCCCAGCATTTT
CASSPQGENQPQHF
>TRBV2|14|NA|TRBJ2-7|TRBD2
TGTGCCAGCAGTGATGCAGGGAGGGACTACGAGCAGTACTTC
CASSDAGRDYEQYF
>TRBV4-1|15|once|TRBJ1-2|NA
TGCGCCAGCAGCTCGTCGGGGGGGGAGCACTATGGCTACACCTTC
CASSSSGGEHYGYTF
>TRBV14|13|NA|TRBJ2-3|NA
TGTGCCAGCAGCCAAGCATACACAGATACGCAGTATTTT
CASSQAYTDTQYF
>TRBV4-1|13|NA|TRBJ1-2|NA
TGCGCCAGCAGCAAAAGGACGGGAGATGGCTACACCTTC
CASSKRTGDGYTF
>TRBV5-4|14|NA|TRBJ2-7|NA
TGTGCCAGCAGCTTTATGGACAGCGCCTACGAGCAGTACTTC
CASSFMDSAYEQYF
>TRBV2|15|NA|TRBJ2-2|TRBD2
TGTGCCAGCATTTCCGCGGGAGGGAACACCGGGGAGCTGTTTTTT
CASISAGGNTGELFF
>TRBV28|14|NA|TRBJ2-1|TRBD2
TGTGCCAGCAGCCCTTTAGCGGGAGCCAATGAGCAGTTCTTC
CASSPLAGANEQFF
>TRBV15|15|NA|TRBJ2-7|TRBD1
TGTGCCACCAGCACCCCACGGACAGGGTTCTACGAGCAGTACTTC
CATSTPRTGFYEQYF
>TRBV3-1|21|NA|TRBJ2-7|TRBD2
TGTGCCAGCAGCCCATGGGTCAGTTCGAGCGGGAGGGCCGGACGATCCTACGAGCAGTACTTC
CASSPWVSSSGRAGRSYEQYF
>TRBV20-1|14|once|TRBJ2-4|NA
TGCAGTGCTAGAGGGGGAGGGGGTGAAAACATTCAGTACTTC
CSARGGGGENIQYF
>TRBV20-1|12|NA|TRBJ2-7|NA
TGCAGTGCTAGAGATCATCCCGACGAGCAGTACTTC
CSARDHPDEQYF
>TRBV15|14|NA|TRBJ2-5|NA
TGTGCCACCAGCAGAGCACCCTTGCCAGAGACCCAGTACTTC
CATSRAPLPETQYF
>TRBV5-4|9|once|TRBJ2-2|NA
TGTGCCAGCAGCACATTCACGTTTTTT
CASSTFTFF
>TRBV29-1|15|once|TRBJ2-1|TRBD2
TGCAGCGTTGAAGGACTAGCGGGGGTGGGCGATGAGCAGTTCTTC
CSVEGLAGVGDEQFF
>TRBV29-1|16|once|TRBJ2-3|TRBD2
TGCAGCGTTGAAGGGGGGCTAGCGGGTTCCACAGATACGCAGTATTTT
CSVEGGLAGSTDTQYF
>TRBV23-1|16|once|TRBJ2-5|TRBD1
TGCGCCAGCAGTCAATCAGGGACAGGGACGGAAGAGACCCAGTACTTC
CASSQSGTGTEETQYF